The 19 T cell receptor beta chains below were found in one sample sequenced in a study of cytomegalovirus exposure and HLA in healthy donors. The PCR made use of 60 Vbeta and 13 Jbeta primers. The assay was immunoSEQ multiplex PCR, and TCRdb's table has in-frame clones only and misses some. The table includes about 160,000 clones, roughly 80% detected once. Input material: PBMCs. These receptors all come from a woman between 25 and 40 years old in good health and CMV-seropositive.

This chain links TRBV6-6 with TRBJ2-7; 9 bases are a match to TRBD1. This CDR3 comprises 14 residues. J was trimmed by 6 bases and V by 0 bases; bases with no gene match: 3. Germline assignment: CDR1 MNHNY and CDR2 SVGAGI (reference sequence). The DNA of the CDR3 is TGTGCCAGCAGTTACTCGGACAGGGGTCGCGAGCAGTACTTC. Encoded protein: CASSYSDRGREQYF.

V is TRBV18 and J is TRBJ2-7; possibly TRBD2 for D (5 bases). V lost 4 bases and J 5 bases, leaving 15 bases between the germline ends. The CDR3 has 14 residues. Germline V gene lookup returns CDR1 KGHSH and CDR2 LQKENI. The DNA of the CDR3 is TGTGCCAGCTCACTGGACTCCCCCTGGGACGAGCAGTACTTC. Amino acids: CASSLDSPWDEQYF.

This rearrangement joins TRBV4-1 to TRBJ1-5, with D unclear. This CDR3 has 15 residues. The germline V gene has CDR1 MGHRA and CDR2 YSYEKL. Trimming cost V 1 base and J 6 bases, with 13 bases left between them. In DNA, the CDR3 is TGCGCCAGCAGCCAAGGACGGGGTATAAGTCAGCCCCAGCATTTT. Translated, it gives CASSQGRGISQPQHF.

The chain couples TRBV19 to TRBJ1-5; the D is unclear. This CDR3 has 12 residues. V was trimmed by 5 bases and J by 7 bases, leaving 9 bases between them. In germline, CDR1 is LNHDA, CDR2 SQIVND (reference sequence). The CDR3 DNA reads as TGTGCCAGTAGTCCCCAAAAACAGCCCCAGCATTTT. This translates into CASSPQKQPQHF. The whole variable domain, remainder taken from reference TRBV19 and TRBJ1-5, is DGGITQSPKYLFRKEGQNVTLSCEQNLNHDAMYWYRQDPGQGLRLIYYSQIVNDFQKGDIAEGYSVSREKKESFPLTVTSAQKNPTAFYLCASSPQKQPQHFGDGTRLSIL.

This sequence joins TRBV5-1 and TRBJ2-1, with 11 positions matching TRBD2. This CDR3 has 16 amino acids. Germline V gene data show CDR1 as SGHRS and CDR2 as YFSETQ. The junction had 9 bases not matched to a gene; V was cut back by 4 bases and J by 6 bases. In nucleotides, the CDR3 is TGCGCCAGCAGCCCATTCCTAGCGGGGGGCAGCAATGAGCAGTTCTTC. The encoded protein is CASSPFLAGGSNEQFF.

The CDR3 protein is CASIQPGQVPIYGYTF. Here the CDR3 DNA reads TGTGCCAGCATTCAACCGGGACAGGTTCCTATCTATGGCTACACCTTC. This rearrangement joins TRBV27 to TRBJ1-2; 8 nucleotides line up with TRBD1. Germline values: CDR1 MNHEY, CDR2 SMNVEV (reference sequence). This CDR3 spans 16 amino acids. V lost 7 bases, J lost 4 bases, and 14 bases stayed unmatched.

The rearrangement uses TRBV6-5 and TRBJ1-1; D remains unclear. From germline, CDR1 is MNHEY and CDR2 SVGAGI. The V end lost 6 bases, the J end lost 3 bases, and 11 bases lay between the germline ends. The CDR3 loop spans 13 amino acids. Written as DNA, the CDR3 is TGTGCCAGCAGCCCCTATCAAGACACTGAAGCTTTCTTT. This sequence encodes CASSPYQDTEAFF.

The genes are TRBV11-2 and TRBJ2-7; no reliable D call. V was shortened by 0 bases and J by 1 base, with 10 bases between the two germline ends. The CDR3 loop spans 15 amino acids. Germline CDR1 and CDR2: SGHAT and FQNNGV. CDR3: CASSLDPQSSYEQYF. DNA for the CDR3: TGTGCCAGCAGCTTAGATCCCCAGTCATCCTACGAGCAGTACTTC.

CDR3 coding DNA: TGTGCCAGCTCACCGGATCGAGGGGAAGCTTTCTTT. Translation: CASSPDRGEAFF. J is TRBJ1-1 and V is TRBV18; no firm D call. Trimming left V 3 bases short and J 8 bases short, with 10 bases between. The germline V gene encodes CDR1 KGHSH and CDR2 LQKENI. This CDR3 has 12 amino acids.

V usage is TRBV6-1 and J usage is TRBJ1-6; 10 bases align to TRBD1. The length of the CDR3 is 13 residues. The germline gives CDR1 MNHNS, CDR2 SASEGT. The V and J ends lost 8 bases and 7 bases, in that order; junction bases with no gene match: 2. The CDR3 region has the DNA TGTGCCAGCGGGGACAGGGGAAATTCACCCCTCCACTTT. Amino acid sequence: CASGDRGNSPLHF.

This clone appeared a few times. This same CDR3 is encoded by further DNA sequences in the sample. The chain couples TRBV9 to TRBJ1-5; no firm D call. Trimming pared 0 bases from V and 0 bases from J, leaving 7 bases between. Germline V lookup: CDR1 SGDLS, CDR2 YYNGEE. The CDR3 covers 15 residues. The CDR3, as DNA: TGTGCCAGCAGCGTAGGCGGGAATAGCAATCAGCCCCAGCATTTT. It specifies CASSVGGNSNQPQHF. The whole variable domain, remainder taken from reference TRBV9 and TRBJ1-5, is DSGVTQTPKHLITATGQRVTLRCSPRSGDLSVYWYQQSLDQGLQFLIQYYNGEERAKGNILERFSAQQFPDLHSELNLSSLELGDSALYFCASSVGGNSNQPQHFGDGTRLSIL.

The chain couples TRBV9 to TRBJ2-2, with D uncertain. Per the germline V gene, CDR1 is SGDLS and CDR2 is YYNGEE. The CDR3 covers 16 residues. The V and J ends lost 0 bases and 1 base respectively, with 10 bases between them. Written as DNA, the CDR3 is TGTGCCAGCAGCGTAGCCCCAGCGAAGAACACCGGGGAGCTGTTTTTT. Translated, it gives CASSVAPAKNTGELFF.

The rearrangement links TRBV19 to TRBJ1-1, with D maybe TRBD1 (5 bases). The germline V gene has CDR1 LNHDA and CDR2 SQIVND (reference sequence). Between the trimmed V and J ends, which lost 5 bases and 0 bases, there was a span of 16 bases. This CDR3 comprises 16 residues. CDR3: CASSPRTYSMNTEAFF. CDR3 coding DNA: TGTGCCAGTAGTCCGCGGACATATTCCATGAACACTGAAGCTTTCTTT.

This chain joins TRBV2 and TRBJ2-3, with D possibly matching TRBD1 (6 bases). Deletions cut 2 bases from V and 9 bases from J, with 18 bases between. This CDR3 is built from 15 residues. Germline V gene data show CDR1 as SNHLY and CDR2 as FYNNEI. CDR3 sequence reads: CASSEFQGPRTTQYF. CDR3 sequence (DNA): TGTGCCAGCAGTGAATTTCAGGGGCCCAGGACCACGCAGTATTTT.

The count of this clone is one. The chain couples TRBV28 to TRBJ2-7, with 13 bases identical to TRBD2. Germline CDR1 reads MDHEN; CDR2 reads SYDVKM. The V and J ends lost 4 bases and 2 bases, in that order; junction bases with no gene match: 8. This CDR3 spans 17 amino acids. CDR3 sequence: CASSWETSGGNTYEQYF. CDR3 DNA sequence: TGTGCCAGCAGTTGGGAGACTAGCGGGGGGAACACCTACGAGCAGTACTTC. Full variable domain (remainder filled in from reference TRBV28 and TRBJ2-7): DVKVTQSSRYLVKRTGEKVFLECVQDMDHENMFWYRQDPGLGLRLIYFSYDVKMKEKGDIPEGYSVSREKKERFSLILESASTNQTSMYLCASSWETSGGNTYEQYFGPGTRLTVT.

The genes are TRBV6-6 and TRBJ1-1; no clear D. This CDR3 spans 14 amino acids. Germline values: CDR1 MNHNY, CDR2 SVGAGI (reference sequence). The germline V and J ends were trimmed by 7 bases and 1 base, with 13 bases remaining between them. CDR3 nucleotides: TGTGCCAGCACCTTAAACTCCGGGAACACTGAAGCTTTCTTT. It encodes CASTLNSGNTEAFF.

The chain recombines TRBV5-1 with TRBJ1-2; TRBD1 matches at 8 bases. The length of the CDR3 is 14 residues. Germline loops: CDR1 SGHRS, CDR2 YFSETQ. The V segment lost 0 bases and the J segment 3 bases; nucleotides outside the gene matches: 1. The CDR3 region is CASSLAGGDYGYTF. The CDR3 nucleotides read TGCGCCAGCAGCTTGGCAGGGGGCGACTATGGCTACACCTTC.

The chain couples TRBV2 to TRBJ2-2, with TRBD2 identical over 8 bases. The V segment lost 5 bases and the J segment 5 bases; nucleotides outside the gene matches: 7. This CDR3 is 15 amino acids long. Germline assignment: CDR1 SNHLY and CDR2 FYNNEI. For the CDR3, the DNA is TGTGCCAGCAGTCGAGCGGGGGTGACTACCGGGGAGCTGTTTTTT. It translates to CASSRAGVTTGELFF.

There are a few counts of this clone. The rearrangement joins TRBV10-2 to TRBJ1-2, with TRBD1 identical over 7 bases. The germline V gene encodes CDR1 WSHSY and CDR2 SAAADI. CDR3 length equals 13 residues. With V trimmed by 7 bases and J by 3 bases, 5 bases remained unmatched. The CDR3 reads CASTPGQDYGYTF. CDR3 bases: TGCGCCAGCACCCCTGGACAGGACTATGGCTACACCTTC.